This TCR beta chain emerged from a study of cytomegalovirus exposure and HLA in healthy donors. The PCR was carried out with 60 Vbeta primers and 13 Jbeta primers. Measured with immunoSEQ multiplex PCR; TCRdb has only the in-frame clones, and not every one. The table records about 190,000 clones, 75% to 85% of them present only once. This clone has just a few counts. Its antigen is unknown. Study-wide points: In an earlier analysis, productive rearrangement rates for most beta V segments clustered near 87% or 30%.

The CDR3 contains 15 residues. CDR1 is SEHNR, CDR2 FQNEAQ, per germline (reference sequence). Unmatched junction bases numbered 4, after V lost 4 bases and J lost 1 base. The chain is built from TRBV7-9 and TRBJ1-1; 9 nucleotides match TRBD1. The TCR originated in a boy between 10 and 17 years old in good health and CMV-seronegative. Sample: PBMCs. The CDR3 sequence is CASSSQGAQNTEAFF. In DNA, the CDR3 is TGTGCCAGCAGCTCACAGGGGGCCCAGAACACTGAAGCTTTCTTT. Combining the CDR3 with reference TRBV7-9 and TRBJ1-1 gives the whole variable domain DTGVSQNPRHKITKRGQNVTFRCDPISEHNRLYWYRQTLGQGPEFLTYFQNEAQLEKSRLLSDRFSAERPKGSFSTLEIQRTEQGDSAMYLCASSSQGAQNTEAFFGQGTRLTVV.